The 27 T cell receptor beta chains reported below all come from one sample, sequenced in a study of cytomegalovirus exposure and HLA in healthy donors (dated by TCRdb to the late 2010s). Libraries were made using the immunoSEQ multiplex PCR assay. For the multiplex PCR, a mixture combining 60 forward primers for TCR Vbeta segments and 13 reverse primers for TCR Jbeta segments was used. TCRdb re-hosts the immuneACCESS table, in-frame sequences only. Its copies lack some clones; in the studies checked, an unresolved V gene accounts for under half of them, and the cause for the rest is not known. Per the sample table, the count is roughly 120,000 clones. 3% to 4.5% of the sample rests with the top ten. The material sequenced was PBMCs. The receptor source for this set is a man between 18 and 29 years old in good health and CMV-seronegative.

V gene TRBV6-1 combines with J gene TRBJ2-5; weak D call: TRBD2 (5 bases). The germline V and J ends were trimmed by 5 bases and 6 bases, with 16 bases remaining between them. Germline V gene sequence: CDR1 MNHNS, CDR2 SASEGT. CDR3 length: 14 amino acids. Here the CDR3 DNA reads TGTGCCAGCAGTACGGACCTGGGGAGCAAGACCCAGTACTTC. Encoded protein: CASSTDLGSKTQYF.

The V gene is TRBV19, the J gene TRBJ2-3, with 9 bases lining up with TRBD1. This CDR3 has 16 residues. J lost 2 bases, V lost 3 bases, and 6 bases had no gene match. Germline CDR1 reads LNHDA; CDR2 reads SQIVND (reference sequence). Here the CDR3 DNA reads TGTGCCAGTAGTATTGTTGGGACAGGGTCCACAGATACGCAGTATTTT. Translation gives CASSIVGTGSTDTQYF.

The V gene is TRBV4-2, the J gene TRBJ2-3; 8 bases are shared with TRBD2. The CDR3 runs 15 residues. V was clipped by 1 base and J by 2 bases; unmatched bases: 2. Per germline, CDR1 LGHNA and CDR2 YNFKEQ. CDR3 bases: TGTGCCAGCAGCCAAGGGACTAGCATCACAGATACGCAGTATTTT. Translating it yields CASSQGTSITDTQYF.

The chain combines TRBV7-8 with TRBJ2-1; 8 nucleotides match TRBD2. After removal of 5 bases from V and 7 bases from J, the junction contained 19 bases not matched to a gene. Per the germline V gene, CDR1 is SGHVS and CDR2 is FQNEAQ. The CDR3 covers 18 residues. This chain's CDR3 is CASSLGRWGAGAKNEQFF. CDR3 bases: TGTGCCAGCAGCCTGGGAAGGTGGGGAGCGGGGGCTAAGAATGAGCAGTTCTTC.

The CDR3 loop reads CASSEATSGRRGNEQFF. CDR3 nucleotide sequence: TGTGCCAGCAGTGAAGCCACTAGCGGGAGGAGGGGCAATGAGCAGTTCTTC. V gene TRBV6-1 combines with J gene TRBJ2-1; 12 bases fit TRBD2. Germline V gives CDR1 MNHNS, CDR2 SASEGT. The CDR3 spans 17 residues. The V gene end was trimmed by 0 bases and the J gene end by 6 bases; junction bases not matched to a gene: 6.

The CDR3 loop reads CASSPGRLAGAYEQYF. The CDR3 nucleotides read TGTGCCAGCTCACCAGGTCGACTAGCGGGGGCCTACGAGCAGTACTTC. This rearrangement joins TRBV18 to TRBJ2-7; 12 bases are a match to TRBD2. This CDR3 comprises 16 residues. The germline CDR1 and CDR2 sequences are KGHSH and LQKENI. V was pared by 2 bases and J by 2 bases, with 4 bases of the junction left unmatched.

The V call is TRBV30, the J call TRBJ2-7; TRBD1 aligns across 10 bases. With V trimmed by 5 bases and J by 7 bases, 11 bases remained unmatched. The germline V gene has CDR1 GTSNPN and CDR2 SVGIG (reference sequence). The CDR3 length is 14 residues. CDR3 sequence: CAWAPGQGSLEQYF. The CDR3 DNA reads TGTGCCTGGGCTCCGGGACAGGGGAGTTTGGAGCAGTACTTC.

The chain is built from TRBV19 and TRBJ1-2; D is undetermined. The germline V gene encodes CDR1 LNHDA and CDR2 SQIVND (reference sequence). This CDR3 has 14 residues. The ends were cut back, 6 bases at V and 0 bases at J, with 11 bases in the middle. CDR3 amino acids: CASSGGPANYGYTF. As DNA, the CDR3 is TGTGCCAGTAGCGGTGGGCCAGCTAACTATGGCTACACCTTC.

V is TRBV4-1 and J is TRBJ2-2, with 7 nucleotides matching TRBD2. Germline trimming cut 4 bases from V and 0 bases from J; bases unmatched to any gene: 8. This CDR3 has 17 amino acids. The germline CDR1 and CDR2 sequences are MGHRA and YSYEKL. CDR3 DNA: TGCGCCAGCAGCCCGACCCCCGGACTAGCGAACACCGGGGAGCTGTTTTTT. It specifies CASSPTPGLANTGELFF.

V and J are TRBV15 and TRBJ1-6, with D unclear. The CDR3 extends over 14 amino acids. The germline CDR1 and CDR2 sequences are LNHNV and YYDKDF (reference sequence). Between the trimmed V and J ends, which lost 0 bases and 8 bases, there was a span of 8 bases. The CDR3 reads CATSRDAGYSPLHF. In nucleotides, the CDR3 is TGTGCCACCAGCAGAGATGCGGGCTATTCACCCCTCCACTTT.

The chain employs TRBV10-1 and TRBJ2-5; TRBD1 might be the D (5 bases). Germline assignment: CDR1 WNHNN and CDR2 SYGVQD (reference sequence). CDR3 length equals 14 residues. The germline V and J ends were trimmed by 7 bases and 11 bases, with 23 bases remaining between them. Written as DNA, the CDR3 is TGCGCCAGCACCCCGCGCAGGGTCCCTGAGGAGCAGTACTTC. Translating gives CASTPRRVPEEQYF.

The genes are TRBV5-4 and TRBJ1-1; D is possibly TRBD1 (6 bases). Germline CDR1 reads SGHNT; CDR2 reads YYREEE (reference sequence). Trimming left V 0 bases short and J 0 bases short, with 12 bases between. This CDR3 is built from 16 residues. The DNA of the CDR3 is TGTGCCAGCAGCTTGGGTGACAGGCCCATGAACACTGAAGCTTTCTTT. This codes for CASSLGDRPMNTEAFF.

J is TRBJ2-1 and V is TRBV20-1; D may be TRBD2 (5 bases). CDR3 length equals 10 residues. The germline gives CDR1 DFQATT, CDR2 SNEGSKA (reference sequence). CDR3 sequence: CGVTSPRQFF. The CDR3 DNA sequence: TGCGGGGTAACTAGTCCCCGGCAGTTCTTC.

The chain is built from TRBV9 and TRBJ2-7; 9 bases are shared with TRBD1. The CDR3 is 15 residues long. The germline gives CDR1 SGDLS, CDR2 YYNGEE. The ends lost 3 bases at V and 6 bases at J; junction bases unmatched: 10. The CDR3 reads CASSARWDRDGEQYF. The CDR3 region has the DNA TGTGCCAGCAGCGCCCGCTGGGACAGGGATGGCGAGCAGTACTTC.

The chain is built from TRBV7-9 and TRBJ2-1, with TRBD2 identical over 16 bases. The CDR3 loop spans 16 amino acids. Trimming removed 6 bases from V and 8 bases from J; junction bases left unmatched: 7. Looked up from germline, CDR1 is SEHNR and CDR2 is FQNEAQ (reference sequence). The CDR3 region is CASRRSGTSGRDEQFF. CDR3 DNA: TGTGCCAGCAGACGCTCCGGGACTAGCGGGAGGGATGAGCAGTTCTTC.

The CDR3 DNA follows: TGTGCCAGCAGTCGGACTAGCTGGGGCGATACGCAGTATTTT. Translated, it gives CASSRTSWGDTQYF. The chain combines TRBV6-5 with TRBJ2-3; 8 nucleotides match TRBD2. V gave up 5 bases and J gave up 6 bases; unmatched junction bases: 7. The CDR3 is 14 amino acids. Germline CDR1 is MNHEY and CDR2 is SVGAGI.

The rearrangement links TRBV30 to TRBJ1-6, with a tentative D call TRBD1 (5 bases). Germline V gene lookup returns CDR1 GTSNPN and CDR2 SVGIG (reference sequence). V lost 3 bases and J lost 7, with 10 bases in between. The CDR3 covers 13 residues. The CDR3 nucleotides are TGTGCCTGGAGCGACGGGGGGAATTCACCCCTCCACTTT. Residues: CAWSDGGNSPLHF.

The CDR3 protein is CASSLAVRGPLSGANVLTF. CDR3 DNA: TGCGCCAGCAGCTTGGCCGTCAGGGGACCCCTCTCTGGGGCCAACGTCCTGACTTTC. This chain connects TRBV5-1 to TRBJ2-6, with D possibly matching TRBD1 (6 bases). Trimming removed 0 bases at V and 0 bases at J, with 16 bases between. Germline-derived CDR1 and CDR2 are SGHRS and YFSETQ. The CDR3 loop spans 19 amino acids.

The chain recombines TRBV18 with TRBJ1-1; 7 positions match TRBD1. J gave up 1 base and V 4 bases, and 3 bases lay outside the gene matches. Germline V gene lookup returns CDR1 KGHSH and CDR2 LQKENI. The CDR3 runs to 14 residues. CDR3 region: CASSRRQGNTEAFF. DNA for the CDR3: TGTGCCAGCTCACGACGACAGGGGAACACTGAAGCTTTCTTT.

This chain connects TRBV29-1 to TRBJ1-2, with D uncertain. CDR1 and CDR2 from the germline V gene are SQVTM and ANQGSEA. The ends were cut back, 4 bases at V and 8 bases at J, with 5 bases in the middle. CDR3 length: 9 amino acids. The CDR3 region is CSVVSGYTF. As DNA, the CDR3 is TGCAGCGTTGTATCCGGCTACACCTTC.

The chain recombines TRBV5-1 with TRBJ1-2, with 7 bases identical to TRBD1. The CDR3 runs 14 residues. Germline CDR1 is SGHRS and CDR2 is YFSETQ. Trimming removed 4 bases from V and 4 bases from J; junction bases left unmatched: 7. The CDR3 reads CASSGGQLLYGYTF. The CDR3 DNA reads TGCGCCAGCAGCGGGGGACAGCTTCTCTATGGCTACACCTTC.

The V gene is TRBV6-6, the J gene TRBJ1-1; 7 bases agree with TRBD1. CDR1 MNHNY and CDR2 SVGAGI come from the germline V gene (reference sequence). V shed 0 bases and J 0 bases; nucleotides not matched to a gene: 4. The CDR3 totals 16 residues. The CDR3 spells CASSYSPGGMNTEAFF. The CDR3, as DNA: TGTGCCAGCAGTTACTCCCCAGGGGGAATGAACACTGAAGCTTTCTTT.

The chain links TRBV5-6 to TRBJ2-1; 15 bases fit TRBD2. Unmatched junction bases numbered 2, after V lost 2 bases and J lost 8 bases. The CDR3 runs to 15 residues. Germline CDR1 is SGHDT and CDR2 is YYEEEE. The CDR3 reads CASSLGLAGGDEQFF. The CDR3 DNA is TGTGCCAGCAGCTTAGGACTAGCGGGAGGGGATGAGCAGTTCTTC.

The chain couples TRBV13 to TRBJ2-5; 10 bases map to TRBD1. The closer fit of TRBJ2-7 to the DNA end suggests the J call may be wrong. Germline assignment: CDR1 PRHDT and CDR2 FYEKMQ (reference sequence). The CDR3 has 18 amino acids. CDR3 residues: CASIVRDRGLSSSYEQYF. CDR3 nucleotides: TGTGCCAGCATCGTCCGGGACAGGGGCCTCTCTAGCTCCTACGAGCAGTACTTC.

The CDR3 DNA follows: TGCGCCAGCAGCTCGGCGGGGTTTAGGACAGATACGCAGTATTTT. It yields the protein CASSSAGFRTDTQYF. The chain carries TRBV5-1 and TRBJ2-3; weak D call: TRBD2 (6 bases). This CDR3 has 15 residues. V was shortened by 3 bases and J by 3 bases, with 14 bases between the two germline ends. Germline V CDR1 and CDR2: SGHRS, YFSETQ.

The V gene is TRBV10-2, the J gene TRBJ2-1, with 9 bases that match TRBD2. The germline V gene has CDR1 WSHSY and CDR2 SAAADI. The CDR3 extends over 15 amino acids. V shed 7 bases, J shed 5 bases, and the junction held 9 bases outside the gene matches. The CDR3 reads CASILGLAGNNEQFF. In nucleotides, the CDR3 is TGCGCCAGCATTCTTGGTCTAGCGGGAAACAATGAGCAGTTCTTC.

The chain links TRBV6-5 to TRBJ1-4, with D uncertain. V was cut by 2 bases and J by 3 bases, with 13 bases left in between. Germline CDR1 MNHEY, CDR2 SVGAGI. The CDR3 spans 16 residues. CDR3 nucleotide sequence: TGTGCCAGCAGTTACGAAGGGAGCACGTCTAATGAAAAACTGTTTTTT. Its protein is CASSYEGSTSNEKLFF.